The 25 T cell receptor beta chains presented below share a single source sample, sequenced in a study of T cells after yellow fever vaccination. MiXCR, run by TCRdb on the 5' RACE reads, gives a single entry per CDR3 protein. The table lists some 80,000 distinct CDR3 sequences, roughly 15% of them singletons. Specimen: CD8+ T cells not binding an NS4B(214-222) dextramer, sorted from PBMCs, collected around 3 weeks after the first yellow fever vaccination. The receptors shown here come from a young man who received the YFV17D yellow fever vaccine.

This rearrangement joins TRBV5-4 to TRBJ2-7; perhaps D is TRBD1 or TRBD2 (5 bases each). Trimming took 4 bases from V and 1 from J, leaving 12 bases between them. Germline V gives CDR1 SGHNT, CDR2 YYREEE (reference sequence). The CDR3 has 14 residues. The CDR3 sequence is CASSQGGGSYEQYF. DNA of the CDR3: TGTGCCAGCAGCCAAGGTGGGGGATCCTACGAGCAGTACTTC.

In this sample, this clonotype turned up a few times. J is TRBJ2-2 and V is TRBV7-9; 11 bases align to TRBD1. This CDR3 has 16 residues. Trimming took 3 bases from V and 4 from J; bases not matched to a gene: 4. Germline CDR1 reads SEHNR; CDR2 reads FQNEAQ (reference sequence). The DNA for the CDR3 is TGTGCCAGCAGCTTGTTCGGGACAGGGGGCACCGGGGAGCTGTTTTTT. Translation: CASSLFGTGGTGELFF.

This clonotype was counted only a few times. The V call is TRBV10-1, the J call TRBJ2-1, with unresolved D. V lost 2 bases to trimming and J lost 8 bases, with 10 bases between them. The germline CDR1 and CDR2 sequences are WNHNN and SYGVQD (reference sequence). CDR3 length equals 13 residues. This CDR3 reads CASSERPGDEQFF. CDR3 in DNA: TGCGCCAGCAGTGAGCGGCCAGGTGATGAGCAGTTCTTC.

V usage is TRBV4-1 and J usage is TRBJ2-7, with D perhaps matching TRBD1 (6 bases). CDR3 length: 13 residues. The germline V and J ends were trimmed by 4 bases and 5 bases, with 12 bases remaining between them. CDR1 is MGHRA and CDR2 is YSYEKL in the germline V gene. For the CDR3, the DNA is TGCGCCAGCAGCCTTACAGGGAAGGACGAGCAGTACGTC. Its protein product is CASSLTGKDEQYV.

The genes are TRBV4-3 and TRBJ2-1; D uncertain. The germline V gene encodes CDR1 LGHNA and CDR2 YSLEER. The CDR3 runs to 15 residues. Trimming removed 4 bases at V and 10 bases at J, with 20 bases between. CDR3 sequence (DNA): TGCGCCAGCAGCCCCACAGCTGGGCCAGGCCGCGAGCAGTTCTTC. Protein sequence: CASSPTAGPGREQFF.

This chain connects TRBV20-1 to TRBJ2-7, with D hard to call. The CDR3 is 14 amino acids. V was shortened by 3 bases and J by 0 bases, with 12 bases between the two germline ends. Germline values: CDR1 DFQATT, CDR2 SNEGSKA (reference sequence). Here the CDR3 reads CSASDSGNSYEQYF. CDR3 DNA sequence: TGCAGTGCTAGCGACTCGGGTAACTCCTACGAGCAGTACTTC.

This clonotype was seen a handful of times. The chain links TRBV4-1 to TRBJ1-4; TRBD1 is a possible D gene (5 bases). Germline V gene data show CDR1 as MGHRA and CDR2 as YSYEKL. V was pared by 4 bases and J by 4 bases, with 13 bases between. The CDR3 loop spans 15 amino acids. CDR3 sequence reads: CASSPRQIFNEKLFF. In nucleotides, the CDR3 is TGCGCCAGCAGCCCGCGACAGATCTTTAATGAAAAACTGTTTTTT.

This clonotype was counted between two and nine times. The J gene is TRBJ2-7, the V gene TRBV28, with 7 bases matching TRBD1. There are 13 residues in the CDR3. Germline lookup yields CDR1 MDHEN and CDR2 SYDVKM. V dropped 5 bases and J dropped 7; count of bases not matched to a gene: 8. As DNA, the CDR3 is TGTGCCAGCAGTGGGACAGTTCGTTGGGAGCAGTACTTC. Protein sequence: CASSGTVRWEQYF.

In its sample, this clonotype was seen a few times. The chain couples TRBV5-6 to TRBJ2-5, with D tentatively TRBD1 (6 bases). Per the germline V gene, CDR1 is SGHDT and CDR2 is YYEEEE. Trimming took 5 bases from V and 5 from J, leaving 19 bases between them. The CDR3 covers 15 residues. This chain's CDR3 is CASSFKGDQGETQYF. The CDR3 bases are TGTGCCAGCAGTTTTAAGGGGGACCAGGGGGAGACCCAGTACTTC.

This clonotype was found a few times. The rearrangement uses TRBV4-1 and TRBJ2-5, with D perhaps assigned TRBD1 or TRBD2 (5 bases each). V was cut by 1 base and J by 5 bases, with 14 bases left in between. This CDR3 has 15 residues. The V gene's germline CDR1 is MGHRA and CDR2 YSYEKL. The CDR3: CASSQGYRGDETQYF. CDR3 nucleotides: TGCGCCAGCAGCCAAGGTTATCGAGGGGACGAGACCCAGTACTTC.

A few counts support this clonotype. The J gene is TRBJ2-3, the V gene TRBV11-2; 12 bases match TRBD2. Germline assignment: CDR1 SGHAT and CDR2 FQNNGV. With 1 base clipped from V and 2 bases from J, the junction kept 4 bases outside the gene matches. There are 17 residues in the CDR3. DNA for the CDR3: TGTGCCAGCAGCTTAGGGGCTAGCGGGGGGGTCACAGATACGCAGTATTTT. Translation gives CASSLGASGGVTDTQYF.

The chain couples TRBV3-1 to TRBJ2-5; 7 nucleotides align to TRBD2. Germline-derived CDR1 and CDR2 are LGHDT and YNNKEL (reference sequence). The trim removed 4 bases at V and 7 bases at J, leaving 6 bases unmatched. This CDR3 contains 13 residues. DNA for the CDR3: TGTGCCAGCAGCCCCCAGGGAGGGGCGACCCAGTACTTC. Its translation is CASSPQGGATQYF.

This clonotype was observed a few times. DNA for the CDR3: TGTGCCAGCAGTGTGGGGACACTTACACCGAACACTGAAGCTTTCTTT. Translated: CASSVGTLTPNTEAFF. The chain uses TRBV28 and TRBJ1-1; D is perhaps TRBD1 (6 bases). Trimming removed 5 bases from V and 1 base from J, with 17 bases in between. Germline V gene data show CDR1 as MDHEN and CDR2 as SYDVKM. The CDR3 consists of 16 residues.

This clonotype was seen a few times. V and J are TRBV28 and TRBJ2-1, with D perhaps matching TRBD1 (6 bases). Germline V gives CDR1 MDHEN, CDR2 SYDVKM. The CDR3 consists of 15 residues. The ends were cut back, 5 bases at V and 2 bases at J, with 13 bases in the middle. CDR3 coding DNA: TGTGCCAGCAGTCCCGGAACAGGGCCCTACAATGAGCAGTTCTTC. Translated, it gives CASSPGTGPYNEQFF.

This clonotype was counted a few times. This chain uses TRBV29-1 with TRBJ2-3; TRBD1 might be the D (5 bases). CDR1 SQVTM and CDR2 ANQGSEA come from the germline V gene. The CDR3 length is 15 residues. The germline V and J ends were trimmed by 6 bases and 7 bases, with 23 bases remaining between them. The CDR3, as DNA: TGCAGCGTAGGAGCAGGGCTCGATGAGTTCAATACGCAGTATTTT. Residues: CSVGAGLDEFNTQYF.

The chain is built from TRBV4-3 and TRBJ2-1; weak D call: TRBD2 (6 bases). The germline CDR1 and CDR2 sequences are LGHNA and YSLEER. Trimming stripped 0 bases from V and 2 bases from J, with 11 bases between. The CDR3 consists of 16 residues. Written as DNA, the CDR3 is TGCGCCAGCAGCCAAGATCAGTGGACTACCTACAATGAGCAGTTCTTC. This sequence encodes CASSQDQWTTYNEQFF.

This clonotype was recorded a few times. This chain uses TRBV6-1 with TRBJ2-4; D perhaps matches TRBD2 (5 bases). The CDR3 spans 14 residues. Per germline, CDR1 MNHNS and CDR2 SASEGT. Trimming removed 4 bases at V and 3 bases at J, with 10 bases between. CDR3 coding DNA: TGTGCCAGCAGTGCCGGACTCTTCAAAAACATTCAGTACTTC. Translated: CASSAGLFKNIQYF.

V gene TRBV3-1 combines with J gene TRBJ1-5; no firm D call. The CDR3 runs to 15 residues. The V gene's germline CDR1 is LGHDT and CDR2 YNNKEL (reference sequence). Trimming pared 1 base from V and 2 bases from J, leaving 9 bases between. CDR3 nucleotides: TGTGCCAGCAGCCAAGCAGAGTTCGGCAATCAGCCCCAGCATTTT. This encodes CASSQAEFGNQPQHF.

V gene TRBV4-1 combines with J gene TRBJ2-7; D gene uncertain. Germline CDR1 MGHRA, CDR2 YSYEKL. The CDR3 spans 12 residues. V was cut by 4 bases and J by 3 bases, with 7 bases left in between. For the CDR3, the DNA is TGCGCCAGCAGCCCCGACGACTACGAGCAGTACTTC. The encoded protein is CASSPDDYEQYF.

DNA for the CDR3: TGTGCCAGCAGCCCCTTATATACCGGGGAGCTGTTTTTT. It yields the protein CASSPLYTGELFF. This chain joins TRBV7-8 and TRBJ2-2; D ambiguous. The germline CDR1 and CDR2 sequences are SGHVS and FQNEAQ. The CDR3 has 13 residues. Trimming took off 5 bases at V and 5 bases at J, with 9 bases between the two ends.

The chain employs TRBV6-2 or TRBV6-3 and TRBJ2-7; D perhaps matches TRBD1 (6 bases). Looked up from germline, CDR1 is MNHEY and CDR2 is SVGEGT. This CDR3 spans 11 amino acids. V was pared by 7 bases and J by 3 bases, with 7 bases between. The CDR3 loop reads CASKGVYEQYF. CDR3 nucleotides: TGTGCCAGCAAGGGGGTCTACGAGCAGTACTTC.

The chain employs TRBV7-3 and TRBJ1-6; D is unclear. Per the germline V gene, CDR1 is SGHTA and CDR2 is FQGTGA. This CDR3 region has 13 residues. Trimming left V 2 bases short and J 10 bases short, with 9 bases between. The CDR3 is CASSLYGGSPLHF. The DNA for the CDR3 is TGTGCCAGCAGCTTATACGGTGGATCACCCCTCCACTTT.

The chain is built from TRBV10-3 and TRBJ1-1; a weak D match, TRBD1 (5 bases). Germline assignment: CDR1 ENHRY and CDR2 SYGVKD. V was trimmed by 10 bases and J by 2 bases, leaving 17 bases between them. The CDR3 sequence is 14 residues long. This CDR3 is CATTRDRSNTEAFF. The CDR3 DNA reads as TGTGCCACCACCAGGGATAGGAGCAACACTGAAGCTTTCTTT.

The chain employs TRBV11-2 and TRBJ1-1; no reliable D call. Trimming shortened V by 6 bases and J by 1 base, and 12 bases separated the two germline ends. The CDR3 covers 14 residues. Looked up from germline, CDR1 is SGHAT and CDR2 is FQNNGV. The CDR3 sequence is CASSYLTRNTEAFF. CDR3 coding DNA: TGTGCCAGCAGTTATTTGACGCGGAACACTGAAGCTTTCTTT.

CDR3 in amino acids: CASSQGGVWGFGELFF. In nucleotides, the CDR3 is TGCGCCAGCAGCCAAGGCGGGGTGTGGGGCTTCGGGGAGCTGTTTTTT. The chain uses TRBV4-3 and TRBJ2-2, with D perhaps TRBD2 (6 bases). V gave up 1 base and J gave up 7 bases, with 16 bases separating them. The CDR3 spans 16 residues. Germline V gene sequence: CDR1 LGHNA, CDR2 YSLEER.